The clone carrying this T cell receptor (beta chain) was seen only once. Using immunoSEQ multiplex PCR, the repertoire was profiled, and TCRdb retains in-frame clones only, with some absent. Of around 100,000 clones in the sample, roughly 90% are singletons; the top ten hold approximately 3.5%. These data are taken from a study of T cell changes during pregnancy in multiple sclerosis. The CDR3 consists of 17 residues. Germline-derived CDR1 and CDR2 are PRHDT and FYEKMQ (reference sequence). The V segment lost 2 bases and the J segment 7 bases; nucleotides outside the gene matches: 8. The specimen was peripheral blood, collected after pregnancy. This chain connects TRBV13 to TRBJ1-6; 10 nucleotides match TRBD1. The sequence was collected from a female donor with multiple sclerosis, enrolled in a pregnancy study. CDR3 in amino acids: CASSLSRTGGRNSPLHF. In DNA form, the CDR3 reads TGTGCCAGCAGCTTATCCCGGACAGGGGGAAGAAATTCACCCCTCCACTTT.